The entry that follows covers one T cell receptor (beta chain) sequence. The sample belongs to a study of cytomegalovirus exposure and HLA in healthy donors. About the research overall: Roughly 80% of 350 to 400 genotyped donors fell in the Caucasian-associated ancestry cluster.

Primers for the PCR totalled 60 Vbeta and 13 Jbeta. Sequencing used immunoSEQ multiplex PCR; TCRdb keeps in-frame clones, though not all of them. The table shows a few hundred thousand clones, with 70% to 80% occurring only once. In germline, CDR1 is ENHRY, CDR2 SYGVKD. The CDR3 has 14 residues. V dropped 10 bases and J dropped 3 bases, with 16 bases sitting between them. Sequenced input: PBMCs. This chain joins TRBV10-3 and TRBJ2-1, with TRBD1 as a possible D gene (6 bases). The clonotype comes from a girl between 2 and 10 years old in good health and CMV-seronegative. CDR3 DNA sequence: TGTGCCACGAAAGGGACAACCAGCTACAATGAGCAGTTCTTC. It specifies CATKGTTSYNEQFF.